The present TCR beta chain was sequenced within a study of blood T cell repertoires in COVID-19. In the authors' workflow: Amplifying reference gene primers gave estimates of nucleated cell counts. Assay: immunoSEQ multiplex PCR; the TCRdb copy retains only in-frame clones and omits some. That table supplies the V and J calls and clone size; D and trimming were determined from the DNA. The table shows over 35,000 clones, with about 92% occurring only once. This CDR3 is 13 amino acids long. Trimming removed 5 bases at V and 2 bases at J, with 7 bases between. The germline V gene encodes CDR1 LNHNV and CDR2 YYDKDF (reference sequence).

The chain joins TRBV15 to TRBJ1-5; D ambiguous. The TCR comes from a man in his 70s with active COVID-19. The sample consisted of peripheral blood. CDR3 region: CATSAGGNQPQHF. The CDR3 region has the DNA TGTGCCACCAGCGCCGGGGGCAATCAGCCCCAGCATTTT.